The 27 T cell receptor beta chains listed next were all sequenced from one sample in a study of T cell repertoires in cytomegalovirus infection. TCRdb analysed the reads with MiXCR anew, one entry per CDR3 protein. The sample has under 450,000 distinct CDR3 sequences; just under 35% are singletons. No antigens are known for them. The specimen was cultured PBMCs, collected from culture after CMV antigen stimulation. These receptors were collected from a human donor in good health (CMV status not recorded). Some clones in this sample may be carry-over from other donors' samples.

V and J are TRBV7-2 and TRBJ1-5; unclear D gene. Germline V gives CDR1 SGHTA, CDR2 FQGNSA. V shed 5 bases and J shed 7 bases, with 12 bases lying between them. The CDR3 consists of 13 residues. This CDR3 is CASSPGRSQPQHF. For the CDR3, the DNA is TGTGCCAGCAGCCCTGGGCGGAGCCAGCCCCAGCATTTT.

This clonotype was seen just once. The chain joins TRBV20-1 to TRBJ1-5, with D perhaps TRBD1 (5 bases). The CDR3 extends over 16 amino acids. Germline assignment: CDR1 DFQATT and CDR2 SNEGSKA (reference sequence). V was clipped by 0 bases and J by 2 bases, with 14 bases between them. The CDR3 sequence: CSARDLWGSGNQPQHF. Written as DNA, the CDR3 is TGCAGTGCTAGAGATCTGTGGGGCTCTGGCAATCAGCCCCAGCATTTT.

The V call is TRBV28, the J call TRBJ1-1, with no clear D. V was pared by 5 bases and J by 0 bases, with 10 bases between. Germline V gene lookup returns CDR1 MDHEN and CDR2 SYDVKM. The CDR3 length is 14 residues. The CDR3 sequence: CASSLPIMNTEAFF. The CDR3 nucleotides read TGTGCCAGCAGTCTTCCGATCATGAACACTGAAGCTTTCTTT.

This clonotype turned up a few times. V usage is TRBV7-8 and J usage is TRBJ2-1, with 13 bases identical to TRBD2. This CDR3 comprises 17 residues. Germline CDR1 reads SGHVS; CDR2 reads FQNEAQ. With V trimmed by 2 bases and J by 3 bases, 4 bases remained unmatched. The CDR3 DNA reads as TGTGCCAGCAGCTTAAGGGGGACTAGCGGGATCTACAATGAGCAGTTCTTC. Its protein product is CASSLRGTSGIYNEQFF.

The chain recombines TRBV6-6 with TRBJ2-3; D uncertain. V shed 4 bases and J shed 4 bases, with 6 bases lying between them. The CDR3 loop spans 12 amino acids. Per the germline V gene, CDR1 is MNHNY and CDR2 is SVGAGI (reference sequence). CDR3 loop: CASSSPSDTQYF. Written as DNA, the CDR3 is TGTGCCAGCAGTTCTCCCTCAGATACGCAGTATTTT.

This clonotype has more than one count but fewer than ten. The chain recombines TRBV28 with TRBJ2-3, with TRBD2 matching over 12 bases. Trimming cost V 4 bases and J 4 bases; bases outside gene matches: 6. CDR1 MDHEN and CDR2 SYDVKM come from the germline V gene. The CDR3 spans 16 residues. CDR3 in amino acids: CASSSSGLAGADTQYF. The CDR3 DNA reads TGTGCCAGCAGTTCATCGGGACTAGCGGGTGCAGATACGCAGTATTTT.

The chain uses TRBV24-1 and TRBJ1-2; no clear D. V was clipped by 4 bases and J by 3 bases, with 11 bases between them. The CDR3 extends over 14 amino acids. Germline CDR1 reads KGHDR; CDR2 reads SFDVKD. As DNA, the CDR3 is TGTGCCACCAGTGACCCAAGGCCAGACTATGGCTACACCTTC. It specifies CATSDPRPDYGYTF.

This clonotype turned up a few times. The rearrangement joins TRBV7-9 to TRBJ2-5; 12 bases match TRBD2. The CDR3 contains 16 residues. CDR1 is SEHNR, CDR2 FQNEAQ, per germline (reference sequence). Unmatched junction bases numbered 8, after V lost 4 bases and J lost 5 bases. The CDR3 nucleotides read TGTGCCAGCAGCTCGACTAGCGGGAGTTTCGGCGAGACCCAGTACTTC. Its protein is CASSSTSGSFGETQYF.

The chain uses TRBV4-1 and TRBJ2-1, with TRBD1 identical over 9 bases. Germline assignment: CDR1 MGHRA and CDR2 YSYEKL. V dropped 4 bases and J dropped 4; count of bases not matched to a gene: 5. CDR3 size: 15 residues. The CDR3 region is CASSLGQGFYNEQFF. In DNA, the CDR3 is TGCGCCAGCAGCCTGGGACAGGGTTTTTACAATGAGCAGTTCTTC.

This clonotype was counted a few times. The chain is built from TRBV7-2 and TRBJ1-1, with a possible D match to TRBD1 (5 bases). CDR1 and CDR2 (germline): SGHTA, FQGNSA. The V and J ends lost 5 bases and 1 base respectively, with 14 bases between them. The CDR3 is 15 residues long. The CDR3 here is CASSLRGPTNTEAFF. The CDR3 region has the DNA TGTGCCAGCAGCCTTCGGGGACCAACGAACACTGAAGCTTTCTTT.

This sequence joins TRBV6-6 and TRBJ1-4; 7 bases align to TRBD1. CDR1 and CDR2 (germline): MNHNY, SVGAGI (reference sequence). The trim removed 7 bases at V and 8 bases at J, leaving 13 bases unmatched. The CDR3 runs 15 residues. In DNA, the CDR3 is TGTGCCAGCACCCCCCCCGGGACAGCGGAAGAAAAACTGTTTTTT. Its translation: CASTPPGTAEEKLFF.

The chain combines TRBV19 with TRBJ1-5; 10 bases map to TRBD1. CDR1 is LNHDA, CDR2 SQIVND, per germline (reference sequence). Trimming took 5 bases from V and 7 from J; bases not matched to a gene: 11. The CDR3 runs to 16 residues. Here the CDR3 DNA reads TGTGCCAGTAGTGGGATCGGGACAGGGGCTCGACAGCCCCAGCATTTT. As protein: CASSGIGTGARQPQHF.

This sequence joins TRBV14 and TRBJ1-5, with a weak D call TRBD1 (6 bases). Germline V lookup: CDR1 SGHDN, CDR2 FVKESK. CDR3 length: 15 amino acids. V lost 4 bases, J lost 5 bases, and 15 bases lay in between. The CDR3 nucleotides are TGTGCCAGCAGCCCTCGGGGGGCTGGGGATCAGCCCCAGCATTTT. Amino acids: CASSPRGAGDQPQHF.

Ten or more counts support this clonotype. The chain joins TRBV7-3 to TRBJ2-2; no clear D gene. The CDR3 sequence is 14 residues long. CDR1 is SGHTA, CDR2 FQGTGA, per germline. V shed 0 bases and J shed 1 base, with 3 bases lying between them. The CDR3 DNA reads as TGTGCCAGCAGCTTAACAGGGAACACCGGGGAGCTGTTTTTT. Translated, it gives CASSLTGNTGELFF.

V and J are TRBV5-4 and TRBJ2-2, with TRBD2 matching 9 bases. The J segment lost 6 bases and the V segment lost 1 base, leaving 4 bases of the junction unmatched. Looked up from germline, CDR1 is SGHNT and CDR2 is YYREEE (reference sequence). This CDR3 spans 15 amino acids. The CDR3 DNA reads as TGTGCCAGCAGCTTGTTGGTAGCGGGAGCCGGGGAGCTGTTTTTT. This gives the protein CASSLLVAGAGELFF.

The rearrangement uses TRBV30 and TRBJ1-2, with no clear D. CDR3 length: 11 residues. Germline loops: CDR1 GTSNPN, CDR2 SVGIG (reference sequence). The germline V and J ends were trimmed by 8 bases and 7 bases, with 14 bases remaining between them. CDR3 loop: CANGWEFGYTF. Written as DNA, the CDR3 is TGTGCCAATGGATGGGAGTTTGGCTACACCTTC.

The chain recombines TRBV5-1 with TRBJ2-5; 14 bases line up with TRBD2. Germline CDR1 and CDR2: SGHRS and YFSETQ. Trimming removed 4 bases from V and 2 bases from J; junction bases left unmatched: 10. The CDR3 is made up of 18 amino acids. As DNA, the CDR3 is TGCGCCAGCAGCCCGCGACTAGCGGGAGGGTTTGGGCAAGAGACCCAGTACTTC. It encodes CASSPRLAGGFGQETQYF.

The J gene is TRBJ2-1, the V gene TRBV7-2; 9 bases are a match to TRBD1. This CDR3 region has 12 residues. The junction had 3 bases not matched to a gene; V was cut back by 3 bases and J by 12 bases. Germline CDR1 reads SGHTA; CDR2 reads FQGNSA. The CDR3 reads CASSFQTGGQFF. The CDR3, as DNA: TGTGCCAGCAGCTTCCAGACAGGGGGGCAGTTCTTC. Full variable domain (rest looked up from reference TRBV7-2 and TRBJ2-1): GAGVSQSPSNKVTEKGKDVELRCDPISGHTALYWYRQSLGQGLEFLIYFQGNSAPDKSGLPSDRFSAERTGGSVSTLTIQRTQQEDSAVYLCASSFQTGGQFFGPGTRLTVL.

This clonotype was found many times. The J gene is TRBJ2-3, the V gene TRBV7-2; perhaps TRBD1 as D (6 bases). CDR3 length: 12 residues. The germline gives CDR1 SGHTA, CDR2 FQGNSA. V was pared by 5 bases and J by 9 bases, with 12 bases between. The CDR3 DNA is TGTGCCAGCAGCACGCACAGGGAGACGCAGTATTTT. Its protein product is CASSTHRETQYF.

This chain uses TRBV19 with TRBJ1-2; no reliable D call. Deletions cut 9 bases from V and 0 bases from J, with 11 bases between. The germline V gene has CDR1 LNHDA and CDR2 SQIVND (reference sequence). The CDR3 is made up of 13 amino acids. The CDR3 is CASNDQPNYGYTF. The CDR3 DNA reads TGTGCCAGCAATGACCAACCTAACTATGGCTACACCTTC. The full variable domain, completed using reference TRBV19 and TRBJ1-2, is DGGITQSPKYLFRKEGQNVTLSCEQNLNHDAMYWYRQDPGQGLRLIYYSQIVNDFQKGDIAEGYSVSREKKESFPLTVTSAQKNPTAFYLCASNDQPNYGYTFGSGTRLTVV.

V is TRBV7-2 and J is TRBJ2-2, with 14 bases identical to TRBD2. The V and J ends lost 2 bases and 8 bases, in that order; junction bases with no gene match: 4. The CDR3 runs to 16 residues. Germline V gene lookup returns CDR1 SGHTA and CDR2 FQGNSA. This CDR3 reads CASSLRLAGGGGELFF. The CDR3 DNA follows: TGTGCCAGCAGCTTAAGACTAGCGGGGGGGGGGGGGGAGCTGTTTTTT.

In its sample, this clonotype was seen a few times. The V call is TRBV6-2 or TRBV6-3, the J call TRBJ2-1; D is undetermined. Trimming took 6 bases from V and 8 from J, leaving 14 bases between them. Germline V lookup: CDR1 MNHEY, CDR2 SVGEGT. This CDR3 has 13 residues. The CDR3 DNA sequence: TGTGCCAGCAGCCGAACGTCCGGCTATGAGCAGTTCTTC. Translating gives CASSRTSGYEQFF.

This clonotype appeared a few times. CDR3 in amino acids: CAIRPGTGGVYEQYF. As DNA, the CDR3 is TGTGCCATCAGGCCGGGGACAGGGGGGGTCTACGAGCAGTACTTC. This chain uses TRBV10-3 with TRBJ2-7; 11 positions match TRBD1. The CDR3 consists of 15 residues. V trimming: 6 bases; J trimming: 3 bases; junction bases outside the gene matches: 7. Germline V gives CDR1 ENHRY, CDR2 SYGVKD.

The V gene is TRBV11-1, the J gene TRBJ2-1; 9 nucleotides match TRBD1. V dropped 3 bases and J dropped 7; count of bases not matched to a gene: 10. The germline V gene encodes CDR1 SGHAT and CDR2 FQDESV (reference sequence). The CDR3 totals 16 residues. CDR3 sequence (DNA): TGTGCCAGCAGCTTTCGGTACAGGGGGCAGGGGAATGAGCAGTTCTTC. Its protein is CASSFRYRGQGNEQFF.

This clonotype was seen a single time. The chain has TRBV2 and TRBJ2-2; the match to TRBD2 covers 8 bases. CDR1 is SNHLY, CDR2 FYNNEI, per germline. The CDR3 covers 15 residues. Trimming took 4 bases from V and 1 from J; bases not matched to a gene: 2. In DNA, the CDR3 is TGTGCCAGCAGTGGGGCGGGAGGGAACACCGGGGAGCTGTTTTTT. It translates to CASSGAGGNTGELFF.

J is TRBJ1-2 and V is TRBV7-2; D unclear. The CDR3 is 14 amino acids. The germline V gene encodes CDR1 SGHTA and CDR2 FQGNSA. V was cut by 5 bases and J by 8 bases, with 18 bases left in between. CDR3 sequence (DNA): TGTGCCAGCAGCCCCCTGGTTATGGCGCGGGGCTACACCTTC. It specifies CASSPLVMARGYTF.

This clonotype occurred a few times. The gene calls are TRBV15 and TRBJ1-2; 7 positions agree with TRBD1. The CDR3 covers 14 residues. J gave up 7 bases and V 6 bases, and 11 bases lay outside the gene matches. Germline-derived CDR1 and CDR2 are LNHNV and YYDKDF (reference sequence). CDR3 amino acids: CATRRRGPRFGYTF. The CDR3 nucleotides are TGTGCCACCAGACGGAGGGGGCCCCGTTTTGGCTACACCTTC.